The clone carrying this T cell receptor (delta chain) rates as medium-sized (0.01 to 0.1%). This entry belongs to a study of gamma-delta T cells after stem cell transplantation. TCRdb re-called the RT-PCR reads with CATT. Among 2,700 or so delta-chain clones listed, 3% to 3.5% were seen once. Per the germline V gene, CDR1 is GEAIGNYY and CDR2 is EKD. The CDR3 has 16 residues. The J segment lost 9 bases and the V segment lost 1 base, leaving 16 bases of the junction unmatched. The V and J genes are TRDV2 and TRDJ1; 7 nucleotides agree with TRDD3. This TCR came from a human donor. It is not recorded whose cells these are; they may come from a transplant donor. Sequencing was done on a sample of gamma-delta T cells. Here the CDR3 DNA reads TGTGCCTGTGACACTGTACTGGGGTCAACGCGTATGGAACTCATCTTT. Amino acid sequence: CACDTVLGSTRMELIF.